The 18 T cell receptor beta chains below come from one sample, sequenced in a study of CDR3 diversity in severe acne. TCRdb re-called the PCR reads with MiXCR, one entry per CDR3 protein. This sample yields roughly 93,000 distinct CDR3 sequences, of which approximately 49% are seen a single time; roughly 12% belongs to the top ten. Material for sequencing was blood. Receptors originate from a male donor with severe acne vulgaris.

As concerns this clonotype: This may be a read error: a much more frequent sequence differs by one nucleotide. This chain uses TRBV5-6 with TRBJ1-2, with D maybe TRBD1 (5 bases). The ends were cut back, 4 bases at V and 5 bases at J, with 15 bases in the middle. This CDR3 has 14 residues. Per germline, CDR1 SGHDT and CDR2 YYEEEE. In nucleotides, the CDR3 is TGTGCCAGCAGCGCCATGGGGCAGAGTTATGGCTACACCTTC. Encoded protein: CASSAMGQSYGYTF.

The CDR3 DNA reads as TGTGCCTGGAGCGCCCCGGGCAATGCTGGGGAGCTGTTTTTT. Protein: CAWSAPGNAGELFF. The chain carries TRBV30 and TRBJ2-2; no clear D gene. CDR3 size: 14 residues. V lost 3 bases, J lost 8 bases, and 16 bases lay in between. Germline V gives CDR1 GTSNPN, CDR2 SVGIG (reference sequence).

This clonotype was recorded a few times. The rearrangement joins TRBV28 to TRBJ2-7, with TRBD1 matching over 9 bases. This CDR3 is built from 14 residues. CDR1 MDHEN and CDR2 SYDVKM come from the germline V gene. V shed 5 bases and J 4 bases; nucleotides not matched to a gene: 6. DNA for the CDR3: TGTGCCAGCAGTACCGGGACAGGGAGTTACGAGCAGTACGTC. Translated: CASSTGTGSYEQYV.

V gene TRBV10-3 combines with J gene TRBJ1-1; D gene uncertain. The germline CDR1 and CDR2 sequences are ENHRY and SYGVKD. This CDR3 is built from 12 residues. Trimming shortened V by 11 bases and J by 4 bases, and 14 bases separated the two germline ends. The CDR3 reads CAVSLGRTEAFF. The CDR3 DNA sequence: TGTGCCGTCTCGCTGGGCCGCACTGAAGCTTTCTTT.

This clonotype has a handful of counts. The CDR3 spells CASRARDRDTEAFF. The CDR3 nucleotides read TGTGCCAGCAGGGCTAGAGACAGGGACACTGAAGCTTTCTTT. V usage is TRBV25-1 and J usage is TRBJ1-1; TRBD1 aligns across 7 bases. This CDR3 region has 14 residues. The V gene's germline CDR1 is MGHDK and CDR2 SYGVNS. V lost 6 bases to trimming and J lost 3 bases; unmatched junction nucleotides: 7.

With regard to this clonotype: This may stem from a read error, because a much larger clone lies one nucleotide away. The gene calls are TRBV9 and TRBJ2-1; 10 nucleotides line up with TRBD2. Germline-derived CDR1 and CDR2 are SGDLS and YYNGEE. Trimming at V came to 5 bases and at J to 12 bases, leaving 8 bases not matched to a gene. The CDR3 has 13 residues. The CDR3 nucleotides read TGTGCCAGCAGGGAGGCTAGCGGGAGCGGGCAGTTCTTC. Translated, it gives CASREASGSGQFF. The full variable domain, completed using reference TRBV9 and TRBJ2-1, is DSGVTQTPKHLITATGQRVTLRCSPRSGDLSVYWYQQSLDQGLQFLIQYYNGEERAKGNILERFSAQQFPDLHSELNLSSLELGDSALYFCASREASGSGQFFGPGTRLTVL.

The rearrangement links TRBV2 to TRBJ2-7; D may be TRBD2 (7 bases). The CDR3 loop spans 14 amino acids. CDR1 is SNHLY, CDR2 FYNNEI, per germline. Trimming removed 4 bases from V and 5 bases from J, with 15 bases in between. The CDR3 loop is CASSGGGSSNEQYF. The CDR3 DNA sequence: TGTGCCAGCAGTGGGGGGGGCAGTTCCAACGAGCAGTACTTC.

As regards this clonotype: At one of its ends the junction is not consistent with the germline gene, which may arise from a read error. V usage is TRBV7-9 and J usage is TRBJ2-7; D is possibly TRBD2 (6 bases). The germline V gene encodes CDR1 SEHNR and CDR2 FQNEAQ (reference sequence). This CDR3 comprises 13 residues. CDR3 region: CASSLANGYEQYF. The CDR3 DNA follows: TGTGCCAGCAGCCTAGCGAACGGCTACGAGCAGTACTTC. Combining the CDR3 with reference TRBV7-9 and TRBJ2-7 gives the whole variable domain DTGVSQNPRHKITKRGQNVTFRCDPISEHNRLYWYRQTLGQGPEFLTYFQNEAQLEKSRLLSDRFSAERPKGSFSTLEIQRTEQGDSAMYLCASSLANGYEQYFGPGTRLTVT.

This clonotype occurred many times. This chain uses TRBV29-1 with TRBJ2-3, with 9 bases lining up with TRBD2. Germline values: CDR1 SQVTM, CDR2 ANQGSEA. The CDR3 totals 13 residues. Trimming at V came to 4 bases and at J to 2 bases, leaving 1 base not matched to a gene. The DNA of the CDR3 is TGCAGCGTTGTAGCGGGAGACACAGATACGCAGTATTTT. Residues: CSVVAGDTDTQYF.

This clonotype was seen only once. The rearrangement joins TRBV2 to TRBJ1-2; D is uncertain. Germline V gene sequence: CDR1 SNHLY, CDR2 FYNNEI. The CDR3 length is 12 residues. The V and J ends lost 6 bases and 11 bases respectively, with 16 bases between them. CDR3 amino acids: CASSSEEKKYTF. In nucleotides, the CDR3 is TGTGCCAGCAGCTCAGAGGAGAAGAAGTACACCTTC.

This clonotype appeared once. A much larger clone lies a single base off, so this may be a read error. This is likely a read error, given that the CDR3 carries no conserved phenylalanine or tryptophan at its end. The chain joins TRBV10-3 to TRBJ1-5; D is possibly TRBD1 (5 bases). The V and J ends lost 6 bases and 11 bases respectively, with 23 bases between them. There are 15 residues in the CDR3. Germline V gives CDR1 ENHRY, CDR2 SYGVKD. Written as DNA, the CDR3 is TGTGCCATCAGCGATTTCAGGGACGGACTCCAGTCCCAGCATCTT. Amino acid sequence: CAISDFRDGLQSQHL.

J is TRBJ2-2 and V is TRBV5-5; no clear D gene. Trimming left V 2 bases short and J 1 base short, with 9 bases between. Germline CDR1 SGHKS, CDR2 YYEKEE (reference sequence). The CDR3 is 15 residues long. Here the CDR3 DNA reads TGTGCCAGCAGCTTAGATTACGGGAACACCGGGGAGCTGTTTTTT. Residues: CASSLDYGNTGELFF.

V and J are TRBV20-1 and TRBJ2-7; 14 nucleotides agree with TRBD2. Trimming at V came to 2 bases and at J to 3 bases, leaving 3 bases not matched to a gene. The CDR3 contains 15 residues. Looked up from germline, CDR1 is DFQATT and CDR2 is SNEGSKA (reference sequence). The CDR3 bases are TGCAGTGCTAGATGGGGACTAGCGGGAGACTACGAGCAGTACTTC. This encodes CSARWGLAGDYEQYF.

This clonotype turned up a few times. The chain carries TRBV25-1 and TRBJ1-1; no clear D gene. The CDR3 is made up of 13 amino acids. From germline, CDR1 is MGHDK and CDR2 SYGVNS. Trimming took off 3 bases at V and 3 bases at J, with 8 bases between the two ends. CDR3 bases: TGTGCCAGCAGTGAGGGTAGGCACACTGAAGCTTTCTTT. It yields the protein CASSEGRHTEAFF.

Here the CDR3 reads CASGPTDTQYF. In DNA, the CDR3 is TGTGCCAGTGGGCCCACAGATACGCAGTATTTT. V is TRBV3-1 and J is TRBJ2-3; D remains ambiguous. There are 11 residues in the CDR3. The germline CDR1 and CDR2 sequences are LGHDT and YNNKEL (reference sequence). Trimming pared 9 bases from V and 2 bases from J, leaving 6 bases between.

J is TRBJ1-1 and V is TRBV5-6; D is possibly TRBD1 (5 bases). The CDR3 has 17 amino acids. Trimming removed 1 base at V and 0 bases at J, with 16 bases between. Germline V CDR1 and CDR2: SGHDT, YYEEEE. CDR3 nucleotide sequence: TGTGCCAGCAGCTTGTATGCCCGGGGGTTTCTGAACACTGAAGCTTTCTTT. Amino acids: CASSLYARGFLNTEAFF.

The CDR3: CAIRWTADVYGYTF. The DNA of the CDR3 is TGTGCCATCAGGTGGACAGCGGATGTCTATGGCTACACCTTC. The V call is TRBV10-3, the J call TRBJ1-2; TRBD1 might be the D (6 bases). Looked up from germline, CDR1 is ENHRY and CDR2 is SYGVKD. This CDR3 is built from 14 residues. With 6 bases removed from V and 4 bases from J, the gap between germline ends came to 15 bases.

This clonotype came up a few times. The rearrangement joins TRBV7-2 to TRBJ2-2; a weak D match, TRBD1 (6 bases). Trimming shortened V by 2 bases and J by 11 bases, and 9 bases separated the two germline ends. Germline assignment: CDR1 SGHTA and CDR2 FQGNSA. The CDR3 totals 12 residues. CDR3 sequence (DNA): TGTGCCAGCAGCTTACCCGGGACAGAGCTGTTTTTT. Residues: CASSLPGTELFF.